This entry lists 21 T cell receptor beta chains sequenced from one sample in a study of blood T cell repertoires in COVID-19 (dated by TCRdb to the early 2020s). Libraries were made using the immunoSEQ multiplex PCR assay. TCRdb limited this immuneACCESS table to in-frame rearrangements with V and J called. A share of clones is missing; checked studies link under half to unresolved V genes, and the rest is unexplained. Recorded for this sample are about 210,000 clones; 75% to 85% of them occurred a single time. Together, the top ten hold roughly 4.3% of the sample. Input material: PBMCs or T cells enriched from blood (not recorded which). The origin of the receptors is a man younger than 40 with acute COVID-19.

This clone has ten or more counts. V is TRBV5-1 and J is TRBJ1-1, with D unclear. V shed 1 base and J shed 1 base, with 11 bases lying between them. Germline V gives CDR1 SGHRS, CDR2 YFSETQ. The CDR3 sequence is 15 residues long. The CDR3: CASSLLTRGNTEAFF. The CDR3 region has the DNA TGCGCCAGCAGCTTGTTAACGCGAGGGAACACTGAAGCTTTCTTT.

The CDR3 is CAAAGSASYEQYF. The CDR3 nucleotides read TGTGCCGCGGCGGGTTCAGCCTCCTACGAGCAGTACTTC. The rearrangement uses TRBV10-3 and TRBJ2-7; D perhaps matches TRBD2 (5 bases). Germline V gene sequence: CDR1 ENHRY, CDR2 SYGVKD. This CDR3 is 13 amino acids long. Deletions cut 11 bases from V and 0 bases from J, with 14 bases between.

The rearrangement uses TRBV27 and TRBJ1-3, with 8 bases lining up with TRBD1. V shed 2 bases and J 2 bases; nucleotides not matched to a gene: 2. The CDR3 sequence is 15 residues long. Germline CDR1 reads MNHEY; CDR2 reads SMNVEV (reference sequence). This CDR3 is CASSLQGAPGNTIYF. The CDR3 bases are TGTGCCAGCAGTTTACAGGGGGCGCCTGGAAACACCATATATTTT.

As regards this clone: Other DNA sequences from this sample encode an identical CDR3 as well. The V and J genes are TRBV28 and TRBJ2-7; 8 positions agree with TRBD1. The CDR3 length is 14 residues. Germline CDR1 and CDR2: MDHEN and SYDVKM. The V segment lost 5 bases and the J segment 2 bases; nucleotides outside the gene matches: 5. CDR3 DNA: TGTGCCAGCAGTACCGGGACAGGCACCTACGAGCAGTACTTC. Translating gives CASSTGTGTYEQYF.

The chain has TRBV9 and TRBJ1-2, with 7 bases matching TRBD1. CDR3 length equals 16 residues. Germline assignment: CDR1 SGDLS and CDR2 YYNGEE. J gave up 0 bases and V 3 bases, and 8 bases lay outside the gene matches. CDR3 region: CASSDGQATTNYGYTF. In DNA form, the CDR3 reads TGTGCCAGCAGCGACGGACAGGCAACCACTAACTATGGCTACACCTTC. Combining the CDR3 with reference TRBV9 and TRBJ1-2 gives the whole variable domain DSGVTQTPKHLITATGQRVTLRCSPRSGDLSVYWYQQSLDQGLQFLIQYYNGEERAKGNILERFSAQQFPDLHSELNLSSLELGDSALYFCASSDGQATTNYGYTFGSGTRLTVV.

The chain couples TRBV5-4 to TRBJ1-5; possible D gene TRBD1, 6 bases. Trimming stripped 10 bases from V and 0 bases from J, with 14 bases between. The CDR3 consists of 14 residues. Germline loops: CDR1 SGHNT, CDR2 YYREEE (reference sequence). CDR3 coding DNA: TGTGCCTGGGGGCTATATGGTAGCAATCAGCCCCAGCATTTT. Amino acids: CAWGLYGSNQPQHF.

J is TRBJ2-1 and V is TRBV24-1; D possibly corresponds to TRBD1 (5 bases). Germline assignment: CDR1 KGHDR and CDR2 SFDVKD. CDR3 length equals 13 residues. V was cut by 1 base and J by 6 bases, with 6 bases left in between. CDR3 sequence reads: CATSDFRGNEQFF. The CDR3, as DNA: TGTGCCACCAGTGATTTTAGGGGCAATGAGCAGTTCTTC.

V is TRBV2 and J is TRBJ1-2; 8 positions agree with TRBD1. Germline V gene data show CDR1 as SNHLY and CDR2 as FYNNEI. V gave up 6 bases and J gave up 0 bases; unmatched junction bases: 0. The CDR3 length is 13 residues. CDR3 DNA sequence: TGTGCCAGCAGGGACAGGGCTAACTATGGCTACACCTTC. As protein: CASRDRANYGYTF.

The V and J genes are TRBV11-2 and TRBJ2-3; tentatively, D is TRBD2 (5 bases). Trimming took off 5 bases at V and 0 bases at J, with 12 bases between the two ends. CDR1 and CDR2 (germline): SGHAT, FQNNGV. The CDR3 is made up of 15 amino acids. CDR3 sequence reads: CASSPRAASTDTQYF. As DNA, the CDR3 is TGTGCCAGCAGCCCGAGGGCAGCCAGCACAGATACGCAGTATTTT.

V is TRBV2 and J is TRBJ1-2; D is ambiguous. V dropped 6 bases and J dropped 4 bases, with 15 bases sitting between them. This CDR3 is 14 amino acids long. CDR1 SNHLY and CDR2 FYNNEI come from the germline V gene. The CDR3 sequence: CASRPTSLLYGYTF. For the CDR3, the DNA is TGTGCCAGCAGACCGACATCACTTCTCTATGGCTACACCTTC. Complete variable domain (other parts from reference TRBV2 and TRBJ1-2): EPEVTQTPSHQVTQMGQEVILRCVPISNHLYFYWYRQILGQKVEFLVSFYNNEISEKSEIFDDQFSVERPDGSNFTLKIRSTKLEDSAMYFCASRPTSLLYGYTFGSGTRLTVV.

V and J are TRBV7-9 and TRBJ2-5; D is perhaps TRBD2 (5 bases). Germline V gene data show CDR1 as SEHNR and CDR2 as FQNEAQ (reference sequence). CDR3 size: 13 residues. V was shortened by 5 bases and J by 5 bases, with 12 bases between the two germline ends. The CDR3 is CASSVTRGETQYF. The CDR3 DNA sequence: TGTGCCAGCAGCGTGACCAGAGGGGAGACCCAGTACTTC.

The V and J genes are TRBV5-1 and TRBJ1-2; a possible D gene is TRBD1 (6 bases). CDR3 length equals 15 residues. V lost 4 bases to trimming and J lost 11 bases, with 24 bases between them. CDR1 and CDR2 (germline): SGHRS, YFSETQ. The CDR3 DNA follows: TGCGCCAGCAGCCCAGGGGACGCCGGACCCAGGGAGTACACCTTC. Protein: CASSPGDAGPREYTF.

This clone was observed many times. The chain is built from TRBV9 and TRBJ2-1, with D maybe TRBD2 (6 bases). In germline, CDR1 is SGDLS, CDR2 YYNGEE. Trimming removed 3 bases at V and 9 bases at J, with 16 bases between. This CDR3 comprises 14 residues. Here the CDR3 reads CASSGFSGDGEQFF. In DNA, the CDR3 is TGTGCCAGCAGCGGATTTTCGGGGGATGGTGAGCAGTTCTTC.

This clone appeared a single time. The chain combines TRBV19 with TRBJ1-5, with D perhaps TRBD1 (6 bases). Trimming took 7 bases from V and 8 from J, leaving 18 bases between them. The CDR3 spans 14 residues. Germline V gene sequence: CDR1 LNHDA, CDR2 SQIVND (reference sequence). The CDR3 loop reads CASMGTPPVEPQHF. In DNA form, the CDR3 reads TGTGCCAGTATGGGGACACCCCCAGTTGAGCCCCAGCATTTT. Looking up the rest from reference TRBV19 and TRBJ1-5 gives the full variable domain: DGGITQSPKYLFRKEGQNVTLSCEQNLNHDAMYWYRQDPGQGLRLIYYSQIVNDFQKGDIAEGYSVSREKKESFPLTVTSAQKNPTAFYLCASMGTPPVEPQHFGDGTRLSIL.

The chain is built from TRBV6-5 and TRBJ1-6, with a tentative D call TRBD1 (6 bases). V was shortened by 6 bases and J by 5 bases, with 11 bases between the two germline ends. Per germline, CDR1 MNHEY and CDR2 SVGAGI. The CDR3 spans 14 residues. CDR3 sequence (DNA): TGTGCCAGCAGCCGGACAGAGAATAATTCACCCCTCCACTTT. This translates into CASSRTENNSPLHF.

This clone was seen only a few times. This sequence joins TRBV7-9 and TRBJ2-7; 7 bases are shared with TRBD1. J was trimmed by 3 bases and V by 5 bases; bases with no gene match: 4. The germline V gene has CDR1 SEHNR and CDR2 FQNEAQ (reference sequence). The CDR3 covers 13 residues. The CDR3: CASSDRAGYEQYF. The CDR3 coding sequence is TGTGCCAGCAGCGACAGGGCTGGCTACGAGCAGTACTTC.

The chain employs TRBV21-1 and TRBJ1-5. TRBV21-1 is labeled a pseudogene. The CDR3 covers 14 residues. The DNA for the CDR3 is TGTGCCAGCAGCGAGGCCGGGAGCGGTCAGCCCCAGCATTTT. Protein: CASSEAGSGQPQHF.

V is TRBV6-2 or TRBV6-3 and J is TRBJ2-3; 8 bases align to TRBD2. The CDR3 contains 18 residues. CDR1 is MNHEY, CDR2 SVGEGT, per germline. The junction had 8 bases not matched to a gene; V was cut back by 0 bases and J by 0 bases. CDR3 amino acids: CASSYSRSLAASTDTQYF. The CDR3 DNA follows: TGTGCCAGCAGTTACTCCCGATCACTAGCGGCTAGCACAGATACGCAGTATTTT.

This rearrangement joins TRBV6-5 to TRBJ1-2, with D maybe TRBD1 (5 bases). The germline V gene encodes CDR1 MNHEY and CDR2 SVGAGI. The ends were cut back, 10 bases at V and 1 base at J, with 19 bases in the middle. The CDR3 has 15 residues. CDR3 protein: CATQVSGDGNYGYTF. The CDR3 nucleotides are TGTGCCACCCAAGTCTCGGGGGACGGTAACTATGGCTACACCTTC.

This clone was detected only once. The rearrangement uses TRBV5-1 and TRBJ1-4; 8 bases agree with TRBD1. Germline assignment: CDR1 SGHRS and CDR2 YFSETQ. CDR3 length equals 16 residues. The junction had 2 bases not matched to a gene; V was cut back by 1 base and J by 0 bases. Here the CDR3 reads CASSLTGGATNEKLFF. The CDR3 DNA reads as TGCGCCAGCAGCTTGACAGGGGGAGCAACTAATGAAAAACTGTTTTTT.

The DNA for the CDR3 is TGTGCCTGGAGAATGGCCGTCTATGGCTACACCTTC. This sequence encodes CAWRMAVYGYTF. The chain employs TRBV30 and TRBJ1-2; D gene uncertain. The CDR3 is made up of 12 amino acids. Per the germline V gene, CDR1 is GTSNPN and CDR2 is SVGIG (reference sequence). The V end lost 3 bases, the J end lost 4 bases, and 9 bases lay between the germline ends.